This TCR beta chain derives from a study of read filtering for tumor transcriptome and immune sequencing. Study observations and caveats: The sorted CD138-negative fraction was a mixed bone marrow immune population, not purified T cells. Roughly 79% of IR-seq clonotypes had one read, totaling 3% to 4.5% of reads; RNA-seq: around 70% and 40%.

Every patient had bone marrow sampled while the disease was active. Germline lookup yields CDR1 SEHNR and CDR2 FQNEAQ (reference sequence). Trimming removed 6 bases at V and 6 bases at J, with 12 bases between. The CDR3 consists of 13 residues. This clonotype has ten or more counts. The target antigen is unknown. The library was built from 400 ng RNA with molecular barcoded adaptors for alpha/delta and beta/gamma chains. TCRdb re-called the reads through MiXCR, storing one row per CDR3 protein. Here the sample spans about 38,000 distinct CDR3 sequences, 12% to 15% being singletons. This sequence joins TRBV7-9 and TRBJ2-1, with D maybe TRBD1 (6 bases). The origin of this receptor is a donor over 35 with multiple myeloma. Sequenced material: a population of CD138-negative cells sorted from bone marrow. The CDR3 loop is CASRQGLGNEQFF. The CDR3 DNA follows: TGTGCCAGCAGGCAGGGGCTTGGCAATGAGCAGTTCTTC.